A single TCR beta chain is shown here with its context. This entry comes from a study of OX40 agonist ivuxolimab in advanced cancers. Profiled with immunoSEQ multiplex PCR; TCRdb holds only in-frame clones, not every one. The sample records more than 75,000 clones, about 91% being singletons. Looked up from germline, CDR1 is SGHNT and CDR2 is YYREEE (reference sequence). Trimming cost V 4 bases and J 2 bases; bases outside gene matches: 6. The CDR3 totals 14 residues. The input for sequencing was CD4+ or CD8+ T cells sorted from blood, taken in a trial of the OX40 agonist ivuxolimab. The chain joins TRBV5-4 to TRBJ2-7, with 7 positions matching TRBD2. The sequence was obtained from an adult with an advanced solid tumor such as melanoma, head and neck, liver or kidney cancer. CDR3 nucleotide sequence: TGTGCCAGCAGCAGCGGGGATCCCCCCTACGAGCAGTACTTC. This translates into CASSSGDPPYEQYF.